This T cell receptor beta chain is drawn from a study of regulatory dendritic cells for organ transplantation. Produced via immunoSEQ multiplex PCR; TCRdb's table is partial and in-frame only. This table holds under 9,000 clones, around 70% found once. CFSE-labeled sorted T cells met regulatory or mature dendritic cells for approximately 5 days. Memory T cells were CD45RO+, naive were CD45RA+, sorted by FACS. A remark on this clone: Its antigen is currently unknown.

The study, taken as a whole, reports: Memory CD8+ T cells were the most oligoclonal; naive cells were highly diverse. Regulatory dendritic cells appeared to expand memory CD8+ clones less than mature ones.

The CDR3 extends over 16 amino acids. V was trimmed by 3 bases and J by 3 bases, leaving 16 bases between them. The germline CDR1 and CDR2 sequences are SGHKS and YYEKEE (reference sequence). The specimen was memory CD4+ T cells from blood cultured with dendritic cells. Subset described: CD45RO+ memory T cells. The TCR comes from a human donor in good health. V is TRBV5-5 and J is TRBJ2-1, with a possible D match to TRBD2 (5 bases). In DNA form, the CDR3 reads TGTGCCAGCAGCTCAATCCTGGACTTAGACTACAATGAGCAGTTCTTC. Its protein is CASSSILDLDYNEQFF.